This entry features one T cell receptor (beta chain) sequence. Trimming removed 2 bases from V and 3 bases from J, with 19 bases in between. The CDR3 consists of 17 residues. Germline values: CDR1 SEHNR, CDR2 FQNEAQ (reference sequence). The sample is drawn from a study of T cells in Graves' hyperthyroidism and ophthalmopathy. Template material for amplifying TCR beta CDR3 regions consisted of RNA transcripts. With the HTBI primer set, the TCR CDR3 went through a first round of RT-PCR. TCRdb reprocessed the multiplex PCR reads via MiXCR and lists one record per CDR3 protein. This table has about 260,000 distinct CDR3 sequences, over 15% appearing once. Diagnoses rested on clinical symptoms, serum thyroxine and TRAb, thyroid ultrasound and orbital computed tomography.

This receptor was obtained from a young woman with Graves' ophthalmopathy. The sample was blood. V is TRBV7-9 and J is TRBJ1-1; perhaps TRBD1 as D (5 bases). This CDR3 is CASSLYGGGTRDTEAFF. In DNA, the CDR3 is TGTGCCAGCAGCTTATATGGGGGGGGGACCAGGGACACTGAAGCTTTCTTT.